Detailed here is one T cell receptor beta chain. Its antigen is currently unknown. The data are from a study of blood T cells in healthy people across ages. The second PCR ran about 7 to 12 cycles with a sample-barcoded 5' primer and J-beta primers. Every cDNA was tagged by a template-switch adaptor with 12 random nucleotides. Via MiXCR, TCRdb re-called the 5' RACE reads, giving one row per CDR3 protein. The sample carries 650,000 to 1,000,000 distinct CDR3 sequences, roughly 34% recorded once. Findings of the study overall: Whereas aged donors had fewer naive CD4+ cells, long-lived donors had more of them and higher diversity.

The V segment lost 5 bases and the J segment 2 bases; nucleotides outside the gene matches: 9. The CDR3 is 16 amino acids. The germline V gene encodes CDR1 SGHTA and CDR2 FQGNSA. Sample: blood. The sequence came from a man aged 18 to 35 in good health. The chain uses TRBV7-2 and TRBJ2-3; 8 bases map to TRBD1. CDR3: CASSTRQGFPTDTQYF. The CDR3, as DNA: TGTGCCAGCAGCACCCGACAGGGGTTCCCCACAGATACGCAGTATTTT. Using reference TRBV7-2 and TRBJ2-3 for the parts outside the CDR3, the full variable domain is GAGVSQSPSNKVTEKGKDVELRCDPISGHTALYWYRQSLGQGLEFLIYFQGNSAPDKSGLPSDRFSAERTGGSVSTLTIQRTQQEDSAVYLCASSTRQGFPTDTQYFGPGTRLTVL.